This TCR beta chain was sequenced in a study of cytomegalovirus exposure and HLA in healthy donors. Findings of the study overall: Fewer N-insertions than the approximately 700-donor mean were reportedly shown by an Asian-associated ancestry cluster in a later analysis.

This clone has more than one count but fewer than ten. Its target is not known. The germline gives CDR1 GTSNPN, CDR2 SVGIG (reference sequence). Trimming shortened V by 3 bases and J by 12 bases, and 21 bases separated the two germline ends. CDR3 length equals 14 residues. A multiplex PCR was run with 60 Vbeta primers and 13 Jbeta primers. Generated by immunoSEQ multiplex PCR, the TCRdb table keeps only in-frame clones and is missing some. The sample includes around 160,000 clones, approximately 67% of them seen just once. The specimen was PBMCs. V gene TRBV30 combines with J gene TRBJ2-1, with a possible D match to TRBD1 (6 bases). This clonotype originated in a woman aged 18 to 35 in good health and CMV-seropositive. DNA for the CDR3: TGTGCCTGGAGCCTGAGAGGGGGACGTGATTCGCAGTTCTTC. Translation: CAWSLRGGRDSQFF.